One and the same sample provided the 14 T cell receptor beta chains below, sequenced in a study of cytomegalovirus exposure and HLA in healthy donors. Data came from immunoSEQ multiplex PCR; TCRdb stores just in-frame clones and leaves some out. The sample has roughly 60,000 clones; 92% are singletons. The sequenced sample consisted of PBMCs. The source is a woman aged 18-30 years in good health and CMV-seronegative.

The rearrangement uses TRBV7-9 and TRBJ2-1, with 10 bases that match TRBD1. The CDR3 length is 15 residues. Trimming took 5 bases from V and 7 from J; bases not matched to a gene: 8. Germline assignment: CDR1 SEHNR and CDR2 FQNEAQ (reference sequence). The CDR3 nucleotides are TGTGCCAGCAGCCCGAGGGACAGGGGTAAGAATGAGCAGTTCTTC. Protein product: CASSPRDRGKNEQFF.

The chain is built from TRBV7-3 and TRBJ2-7, with TRBD2 matching over 15 bases. Germline V gene data show CDR1 as SGHTA and CDR2 as FQGTGA. V lost 6 bases, J lost 1 base, and 10 bases stayed unmatched. This CDR3 spans 18 amino acids. CDR3 residues: CASRLPGLAGGRSYEQYF. The CDR3 coding sequence is TGTGCCAGCAGACTTCCGGGACTAGCGGGGGGCCGGTCCTACGAGCAGTACTTC.

V gene TRBV9 combines with J gene TRBJ2-2, with 12 bases aligning to TRBD1. Germline-derived CDR1 and CDR2 are SGDLS and YYNGEE. This CDR3 comprises 19 residues. V lost 4 bases to trimming and J lost 3 bases; unmatched junction nucleotides: 13. The CDR3 is CASSSRTGTGGGYTGELFF. CDR3 coding DNA: TGTGCCAGCAGCTCTCGTACCGGGACAGGGGGCGGGTACACCGGGGAGCTGTTTTTT. Combining the CDR3 with reference TRBV9 and TRBJ2-2 gives the whole variable domain DSGVTQTPKHLITATGQRVTLRCSPRSGDLSVYWYQQSLDQGLQFLIQYYNGEERAKGNILERFSAQQFPDLHSELNLSSLELGDSALYFCASSSRTGTGGGYTGELFFGEGSRLTVL.

This clone appeared once. The chain has TRBV6-5 and TRBJ1-3, with D maybe TRBD1 (5 bases). There are 14 residues in the CDR3. With 2 bases removed from V and 1 base from J, the gap between germline ends came to 6 bases. Per germline, CDR1 MNHEY and CDR2 SVGAGI. The CDR3 loop is CASSYGASGNTIYF. The CDR3 DNA is TGTGCCAGCAGTTACGGGGCATCTGGAAACACCATATATTTT.

The rearrangement links TRBV27 to TRBJ2-7, with TRBD2 as a possible D gene (6 bases). Germline CDR1 and CDR2: MNHEY and SMNVEV (reference sequence). There are 15 residues in the CDR3. Trimming removed 8 bases at V and 6 bases at J, with 23 bases between. The DNA for the CDR3 is TGTGCCAGCGGTTCAGGGTGGACTACCCTCCCCGAGCAGTACTTC. This gives the protein CASGSGWTTLPEQYF.

The V gene is TRBV4-1, the J gene TRBJ2-3, with D tentatively TRBD1 (6 bases). Germline assignment: CDR1 MGHRA and CDR2 YSYEKL. The ends were cut back, 0 bases at V and 4 bases at J, with 26 bases in the middle. The CDR3 is 20 residues long. Here the CDR3 DNA reads TGCGCCAGCAGCCAAGATCGGCTCGTTGACTCAGGGGAATCAGCAGATACGCAGTATTTT. Its protein is CASSQDRLVDSGESADTQYF.

The CDR3 region has the DNA TGTGCCAGCAGACTCGACGGGTATAGCAATCAGCCCCAGCATTTT. Amino acid sequence: CASRLDGYSNQPQHF. V usage is TRBV6-1 and J usage is TRBJ1-5; no clear D. With 6 bases removed from V and 0 bases from J, the gap between germline ends came to 12 bases. The CDR3 consists of 15 residues. CDR1 and CDR2 from the germline V gene are MNHNS and SASEGT.

V usage is TRBV6-5 and J usage is TRBJ1-1; D gene unclear. CDR1 is MNHEY and CDR2 is SVGAGI in the germline V gene. Trimming left V 6 bases short and J 5 bases short, with 13 bases between. This CDR3 has 13 amino acids. CDR3 protein: CASRATRRTEAFF. CDR3 sequence (DNA): TGTGCCAGCAGGGCAACACGGCGGACTGAAGCTTTCTTT.

This chain joins TRBV6-1 and TRBJ2-2, with D possibly being TRBD2 (6 bases). V was trimmed by 2 bases and J by 1 base, leaving 17 bases between them. There are 18 residues in the CDR3. CDR1 and CDR2 from the germline V gene are MNHNS and SASEGT. The CDR3 protein is CASSERSGSNLNTGELFF. The CDR3 coding sequence is TGTGCCAGCAGTGAACGTAGCGGAAGTAATTTGAACACCGGGGAGCTGTTTTTT.

The CDR3 nucleotides are TGTGCCAGCAGTTACTCCAGGGGAATCGCAGATACGCAGTATTTT. Protein product: CASSYSRGIADTQYF. The V and J genes are TRBV6-6 and TRBJ2-3; TRBD1 is a possible D gene (6 bases). The V gene lost 0 bases and the J gene lost 4 bases, with 11 bases spanning the gap. The length of the CDR3 is 15 residues. Germline CDR1 reads MNHNY; CDR2 reads SVGAGI (reference sequence).

The chain recombines TRBV4-1 with TRBJ2-5; tentatively, D is TRBD1 (6 bases). Germline assignment: CDR1 MGHRA and CDR2 YSYEKL. Trimming shortened V by 5 bases and J by 2 bases, and 15 bases separated the two germline ends. This CDR3 is 15 amino acids long. The CDR3 loop reads CASSYRVQGQETQYF. The CDR3 coding sequence is TGCGCCAGCAGCTACAGGGTGCAGGGGCAAGAGACCCAGTACTTC.

The chain is built from TRBV11-3 and TRBJ1-1; D perhaps matches TRBD1 (6 bases). The germline gives CDR1 SGHNT, CDR2 YENEEA. The CDR3 has 15 amino acids. The V end was cut by 0 bases, the J end by 4 bases, with 12 bases between. CDR3 coding DNA: TGTGCCAGCAGCTTAGACGGCACAGGGATCACTGAAGCTTTCTTT. Translated, it gives CASSLDGTGITEAFF.

V usage is TRBV4-1 and J usage is TRBJ1-1, with D possibly matching TRBD1 (6 bases). The CDR3 contains 17 residues. Germline-derived CDR1 and CDR2 are MGHRA and YSYEKL. Between the trimmed V and J ends, which lost 1 base and 5 bases, there was a span of 20 bases. DNA for the CDR3: TGCGCCAGCAGCCAAGGGGGCAGGGGAGAGTTGGGGACTGAAGCTTTCTTT. This translates into CASSQGGRGELGTEAFF.

This clone was seen once. V and J are TRBV11-2 and TRBJ1-4; D unresolved. Germline CDR1 SGHAT, CDR2 FQNNGV. The CDR3 length is 16 residues. Deletions cut 4 bases from V and 3 bases from J, with 15 bases between. CDR3 sequence: CASSSPEAASNEKLFF. The CDR3 region has the DNA TGTGCCAGCAGCTCCCCGGAGGCGGCTTCTAATGAAAAACTGTTTTTT.